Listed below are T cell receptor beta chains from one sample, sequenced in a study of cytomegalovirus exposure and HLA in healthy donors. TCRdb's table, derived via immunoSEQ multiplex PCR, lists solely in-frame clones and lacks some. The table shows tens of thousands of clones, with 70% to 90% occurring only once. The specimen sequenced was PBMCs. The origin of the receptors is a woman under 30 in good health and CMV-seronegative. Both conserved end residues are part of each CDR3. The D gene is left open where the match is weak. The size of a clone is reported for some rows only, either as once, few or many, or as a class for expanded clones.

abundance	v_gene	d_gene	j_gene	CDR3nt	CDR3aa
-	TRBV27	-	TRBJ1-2	TGTGCCAGCAGTTTGGGACAAAACTACACCTTC	CASSLGQNYTF
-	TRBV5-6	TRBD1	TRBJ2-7	TGTGCCAGCAGCTCCCTAGGACAGGGGACCTACGAGCAGTACTTC	CASSSLGQGTYEQYF
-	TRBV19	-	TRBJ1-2	TGTGCCAGTAGTCCCTCCCCAGGGTATGGCTACACCTTC	CASSPSPGYGYTF
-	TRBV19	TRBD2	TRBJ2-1	TGTGCCAGTACCAGGACTAGCGGAAGCTCCTACAATGAGCAGTTCTTC	CASTRTSGSSYNEQFF
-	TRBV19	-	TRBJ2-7	TGTGCCAGTAGCCGCAGGGATTTTGGGTCCTACGAGCAGTACTTC	CASSRRDFGSYEQYF
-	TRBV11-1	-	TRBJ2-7	TGTGCCAGCAGAAAGAGACAGTCAAGCTCCTACGAGCAGTACTTC	CASRKRQSSSYEQYF
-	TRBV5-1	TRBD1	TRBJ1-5	TGCGCCAGCAGCCTGCCGGGACAGGGGACCCAGCCCCAGCATTTT	CASSLPGQGTQPQHF
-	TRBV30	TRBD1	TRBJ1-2	TGTGCCTGCATTGGGACAGGGAAGGGTCTTGACTATGGCTACACCTTC	CACIGTGKGLDYGYTF
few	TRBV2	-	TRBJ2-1	TGTGCCAGCAGTGAAGGGACACCCGTCAATGAGCAGTTCTTC	CASSEGTPVNEQFF
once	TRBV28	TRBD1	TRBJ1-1	TGTGCCAGCAGTTTACTGAGACGGGGACAGGGCACTGAAGCTTTCTTT	CASSLLRRGQGTEAFF
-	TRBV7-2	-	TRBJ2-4	TGTGCCAGCAGCTTAGGGAGCAGCGGATTAGCCAAAAACATTCAGTACTTC	CASSLGSSGLAKNIQYF
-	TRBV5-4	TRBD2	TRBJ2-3	TGTGCCAGCAGCCCTGAGACTAGCGCAGATACGCAGTATTTT	CASSPETSADTQYF
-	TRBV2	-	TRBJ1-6	TGTGCCAGCGCGTCGGGGGGGACACCCCTCCACTTT	CASASGGTPLHF
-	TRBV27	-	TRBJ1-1	TGTGCCAGCAGCTGGGGGCTGAACACTGAAGCTTTCTTT	CASSWGLNTEAFF
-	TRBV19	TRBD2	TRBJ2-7	TGTGCCAGTAGTAATGGCGGGAGAGGCTACGAGCAGTACTTC	CASSNGGRGYEQYF
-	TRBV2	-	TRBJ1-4	TGTGCCAGCCGGCAGGAAACTAATGAAAAACTGTTTTTT	CASRQETNEKLFF
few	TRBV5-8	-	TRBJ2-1	TGTGCCAGCAGCTTTGACCCAGGCCACAATGAGCAGTTCTTC	CASSFDPGHNEQFF
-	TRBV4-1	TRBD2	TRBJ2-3	TGCGCCAGCAGCCAAGACAGGCTAGCGGGTTCAGATACGCAGTATTTT	CASSQDRLAGSDTQYF
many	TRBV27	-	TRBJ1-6	TGTGCCAGCAGATTTGACAGTCGCCCCCTCCACTTT	CASRFDSRPLHF
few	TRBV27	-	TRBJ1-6	TGTGCCAGCAGTTTAGATAGTTCCTCCTATAATTCACCCCTCCACTTT	CASSLDSSSYNSPLHF
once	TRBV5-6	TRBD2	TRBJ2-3	TGTGCCAGCAGCTTACCCTCGCTAGCGGGGGCGGGGGATACGCAGTATTTT	CASSLPSLAGAGDTQYF
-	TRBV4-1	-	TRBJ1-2	TGCGCCAGCAGCCAAGAGTCCTCTAACTATGGCTACACCTTC	CASSQESSNYGYTF
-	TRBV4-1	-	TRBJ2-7	TGCGCCAGCAGCCACCCCGGGGTAACGTACTACGAGCAGTACTTC	CASSHPGVTYYEQYF
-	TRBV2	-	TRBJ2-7	TGTGCCAGCAGTGAACAGGGGTGGATGGACGAGCAGTACTTC	CASSEQGWMDEQYF
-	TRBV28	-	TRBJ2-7	TGTGCCAGCAGTTTACCGGGGGACGGATCCTACGAGCAGTACTTC	CASSLPGDGSYEQYF
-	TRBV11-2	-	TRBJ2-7	TGTGCCAGCAGCTTAGCCCCAACAGACTCCTACGAGCAGTACTTC	CASSLAPTDSYEQYF
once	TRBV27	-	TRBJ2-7	TGTGCCAGCAGTTTATATGGGCGCACCTACGAGCAGTACTTC	CASSLYGRTYEQYF
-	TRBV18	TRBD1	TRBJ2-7	TGTGCCAGCTCTACCGGGACAGGGACCTACGAGCAGTACTTC	CASSTGTGTYEQYF